Here is one T cell receptor beta chain with its context. The antigen is undetermined. Other DNA sequences within the sample encode an identical CDR3. The data stem from a study of T cell responses to AZD1222 COVID-19 vaccine. Study background: Pooled samples include second doses given at about 4 or 12 weeks.

The study, taken as a whole, reports: CD4 TCRs linked to vaccination spanned spike, dominating at 160-218 and 743-854. Only a handful of AZD1222 recipients, more than 5 in all, had baseline seropositivity. Once two AZD1222 doses were given, Spike-specific TCR breadth and depth went up.

Produced via immunoSEQ multiplex PCR; TCRdb's table is partial and in-frame only. The table shows tens of thousands of clones, with roughly 82% occurring only once. V was trimmed by 3 bases and J by 5 bases, leaving 8 bases between them. The CDR3 runs to 12 residues. CDR1 is KGHSH, CDR2 LQKENI, per germline. This chain connects TRBV18 to TRBJ2-7; D is undetermined. The input for sequencing was peripheral blood, taken on day 0 of AZD1222 vaccination. This receptor was obtained from an adult in good health. The CDR3 is CASSPESHEQYF. The CDR3 nucleotides read TGTGCCAGCTCACCCGAGAGCCACGAGCAGTACTTC. The entire variable domain, with the rest obtained from reference TRBV18 and TRBJ2-7, is as follows: NAGVMQNPRHLVRRRGQEARLRCSPMKGHSHVYWYRQLPEEGLKFMVYLQKENIIDESGMPKERFSAEFPKEGPSILRIQQVVRGDSAAYFCASSPESHEQYFGPGTRLTVT.